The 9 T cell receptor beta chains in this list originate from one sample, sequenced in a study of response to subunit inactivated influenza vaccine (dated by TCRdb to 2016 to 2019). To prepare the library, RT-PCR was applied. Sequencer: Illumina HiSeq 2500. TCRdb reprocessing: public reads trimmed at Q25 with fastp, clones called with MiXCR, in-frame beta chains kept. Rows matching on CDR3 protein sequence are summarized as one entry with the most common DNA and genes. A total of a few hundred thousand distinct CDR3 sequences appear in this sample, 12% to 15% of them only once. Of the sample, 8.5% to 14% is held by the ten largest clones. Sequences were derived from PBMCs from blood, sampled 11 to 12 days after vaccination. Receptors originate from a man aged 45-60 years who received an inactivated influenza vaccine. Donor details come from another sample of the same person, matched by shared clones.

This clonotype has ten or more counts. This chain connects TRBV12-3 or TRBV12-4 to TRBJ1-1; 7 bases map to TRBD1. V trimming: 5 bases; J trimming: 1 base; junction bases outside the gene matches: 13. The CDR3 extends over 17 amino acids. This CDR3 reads CASSTPQGGPPNTEAFF. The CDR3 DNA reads TGTGCCAGCAGTACTCCGCAGGGGGGACCTCCGAACACTGAAGCTTTCTTT.

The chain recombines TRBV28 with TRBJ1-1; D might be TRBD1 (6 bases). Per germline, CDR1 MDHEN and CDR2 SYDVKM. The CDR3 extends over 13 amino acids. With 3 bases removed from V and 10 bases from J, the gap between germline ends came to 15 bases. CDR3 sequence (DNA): TGTGCCAGCAGTTTGGGGGGGGCAGCTTCAGCTTTCTTT. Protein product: CASSLGGAASAFF.

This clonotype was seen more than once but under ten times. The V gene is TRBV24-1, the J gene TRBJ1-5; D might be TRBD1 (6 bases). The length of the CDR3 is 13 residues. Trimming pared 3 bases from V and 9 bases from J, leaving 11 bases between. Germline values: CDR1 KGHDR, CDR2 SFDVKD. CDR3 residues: CATSDGGQWPQHF. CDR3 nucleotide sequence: TGTGCCACCAGTGATGGGGGACAATGGCCCCAGCATTTT.

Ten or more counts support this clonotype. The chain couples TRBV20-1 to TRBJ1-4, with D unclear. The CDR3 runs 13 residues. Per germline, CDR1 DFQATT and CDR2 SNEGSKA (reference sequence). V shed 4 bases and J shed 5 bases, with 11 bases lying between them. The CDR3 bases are TGCAGTGCTACCGGGTCCCACAATGAAAAACTGTTTTTT. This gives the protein CSATGSHNEKLFF.

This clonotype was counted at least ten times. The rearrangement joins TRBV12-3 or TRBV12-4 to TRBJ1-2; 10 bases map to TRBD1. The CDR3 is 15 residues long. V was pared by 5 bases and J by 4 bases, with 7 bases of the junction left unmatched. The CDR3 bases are TGTGCCAGCAGTCCCCTGACAGGGGGCGCCTATGGCTACACCTTC. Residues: CASSPLTGGAYGYTF.

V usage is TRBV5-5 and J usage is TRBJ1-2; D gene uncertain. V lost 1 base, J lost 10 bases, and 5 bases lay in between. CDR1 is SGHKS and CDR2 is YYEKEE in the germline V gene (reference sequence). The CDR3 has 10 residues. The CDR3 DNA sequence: TGTGCCAGCAGCTTGTACGTCTACACCTTC. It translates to CASSLYVYTF. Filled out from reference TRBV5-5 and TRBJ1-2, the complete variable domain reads DAGVTQSPTHLIKTRGQQVTLRCSPISGHKSVSWYQQVLGQGPQFIFQYYEKEERGRGNFPDRFSARQFPNYSSELNVNALLLGDSALYLCASSLYVYTFGSGTRLTVV.

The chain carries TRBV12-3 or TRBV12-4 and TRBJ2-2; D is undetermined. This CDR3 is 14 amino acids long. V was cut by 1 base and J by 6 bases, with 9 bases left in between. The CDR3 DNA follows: TGTGCCAGCAGTTTAGGAGTACTGCCCGGGGAGCTGTTTTTT. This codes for CASSLGVLPGELFF.

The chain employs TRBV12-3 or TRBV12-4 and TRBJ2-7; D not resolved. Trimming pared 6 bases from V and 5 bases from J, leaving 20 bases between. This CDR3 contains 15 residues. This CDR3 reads CASSPVRPQAHEQYF. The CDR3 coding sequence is TGTGCCAGCAGCCCCGTGAGACCCCAGGCCCACGAGCAGTACTTC.

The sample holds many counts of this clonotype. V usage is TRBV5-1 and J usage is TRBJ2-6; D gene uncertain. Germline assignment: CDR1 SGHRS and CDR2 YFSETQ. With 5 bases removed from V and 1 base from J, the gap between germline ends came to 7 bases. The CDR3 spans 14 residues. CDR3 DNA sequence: TGCGCCAGCAGTGAAGGATCTGGGGCCAACGTCCTGACTTTC. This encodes CASSEGSGANVLTF.